The table lists the clone carrying this TCR beta chain with a few counts. The antigen is undetermined. TCRdb analysed the reads with MiXCR anew, one entry per CDR3 protein. The sample lists about 770,000 distinct CDR3 sequences; around 29% were seen once. The data originate from a study of T cell repertoires in cytomegalovirus infection. Points from the study as a whole: Summed frequency of public TCR beta families distinguished CMV carriers with the relevant HLA. The ex vivo response was dominated by HLA-C-restricted CMV-specific TCR beta clonotypes.

The CDR3 length is 13 residues. The germline V and J ends were trimmed by 7 bases and 5 bases, with 14 bases remaining between them. This clonotype was sampled from a human donor in good health (CMV status not recorded). Some clones in this sample may be carry-over from other donors' samples. The V call is TRBV12-3 or TRBV12-4, the J call TRBJ1-1, with D perhaps matching TRBD1 (5 bases). The sample in question was cultured CD8+ T cells from PBMCs, obtained from culture after CMV antigen stimulation. The CDR3 loop reads CASTSRGPTEAFF. The DNA of the CDR3 is TGTGCCAGCACCTCGCGGGGCCCGACTGAAGCTTTCTTT.